These 18 T cell receptor beta chains originate from one sample sequenced in a study of blood T cells in healthy people across ages. Next came a second PCR, run for about 6 to 12 cycles, which used a sample-barcoded 5' primer along with a J-beta primer mix. From the 5' RACE reads, TCRdb called clonotypes with MiXCR, one entry per CDR3 protein. This table has hundreds of thousands of distinct CDR3 sequences, roughly 52% appearing once. The specimen was blood. These receptors were collected from a young man in good health.

Concerning this clonotype itself: The germline gene is not matched at one end of the junction; a read error may be the cause. The V and J genes are TRBV4-3 and TRBJ2-4, with a possible D match to TRBD1 (6 bases). The DNA end is a closer match to TRBJ2-7, so the J assignment may be wrong. This CDR3 contains 15 residues. Per germline, CDR1 LGHNA and CDR2 YSLEER. CDR3 residues: CANSQASGVDYEQYF. The CDR3 DNA is TGCGCCAACAGCCAAGCGTCAGGGGTGGACTACGAGCAGTACTTC.

The chain is built from TRBV29-1 and TRBJ1-1; 9 nucleotides line up with TRBD1. Losses at the gene ends were 3 bases for V and 5 bases for J; bases not matched to a gene: 4. The germline V gene encodes CDR1 SQVTM and CDR2 ANQGSEA. The CDR3 sequence is 13 residues long. The chain's CDR3 is CSVENRGQTEAFF. CDR3 DNA sequence: TGCAGCGTTGAGAACAGGGGGCAAACTGAAGCTTTCTTT.

The chain carries TRBV12-3 or TRBV12-4 and TRBJ2-3; 8 bases are a match to TRBD2. V was clipped by 7 bases and J by 2 bases; unmatched bases: 8. The CDR3 covers 15 residues. The CDR3 DNA follows: TGTGCCAGCAATGGAGCGGGGGTGAACACAGATACGCAGTATTTT. Its protein is CASNGAGVNTDTQYF.

This clonotype was seen a few times. The chain links TRBV4-1 to TRBJ2-7, with D tentatively TRBD2 (6 bases). CDR3 length equals 15 residues. CDR1 and CDR2 (germline): MGHRA, YSYEKL. Trimming pared 4 bases from V and 0 bases from J, leaving 13 bases between. CDR3 region: CASSPGTDFSYEQYF. The DNA of the CDR3 is TGCGCCAGCAGCCCCGGGACTGACTTCTCCTACGAGCAGTACTTC.

The V and J genes are TRBV6-6 and TRBJ2-4, with a possible D match to TRBD1 (5 bases). The J call is uncertain, as TRBJ2-7 better fits the DNA end. Germline V gives CDR1 MNHNY, CDR2 SVGAGI (reference sequence). This CDR3 region has 14 residues. CDR3 loop: CASRDRPPIYEQYF. CDR3 nucleotide sequence: TGTGCCAGCAGAGACAGACCCCCGATCTACGAGCAGTACTTC.

This chain links TRBV7-9 with TRBJ2-5; possible D gene TRBD2, 5 bases. Trimming cost V 1 base and J 1 base, with 10 bases left between them. The CDR3 is made up of 15 amino acids. CDR1 SEHNR and CDR2 FQNEAQ come from the germline V gene (reference sequence). CDR3 residues: CASSLVGGLQETQYF. CDR3 DNA sequence: TGTGCCAGCAGCTTAGTTGGCGGACTCCAAGAGACCCAGTACTTC.

This rearrangement joins TRBV27 to TRBJ2-1, with 9 bases aligning to TRBD2. V shed 4 bases and J 0 bases; nucleotides not matched to a gene: 7. The germline CDR1 and CDR2 sequences are MNHEY and SMNVEV (reference sequence). CDR3 length: 17 amino acids. CDR3 protein: CASSSASGGISYNEQFF. CDR3 bases: TGTGCCAGCAGTTCCGCGAGCGGGGGGATCTCCTACAATGAGCAGTTCTTC.

The sample holds a few counts of this clonotype. The V and J genes are TRBV4-3 and TRBJ1-2, with a possible D match to TRBD1 (6 bases). Germline V gives CDR1 LGHNA, CDR2 YSLEER. V was clipped by 1 base and J by 5 bases, with 17 bases between them. The CDR3 extends over 16 amino acids. CDR3 loop: CASSQGSTAGEYGYTF. The CDR3 bases are TGCGCCAGCAGCCAAGGTTCTACGGCAGGGGAGTATGGCTACACCTTC.

The chain has TRBV6-2 or TRBV6-3 and TRBJ1-6; D is undetermined. The CDR3 runs 15 residues. From germline, CDR1 is MNHEY and CDR2 SVGEGT. Trimming cost V 3 bases and J 5 bases, with 11 bases left between them. The CDR3 loop reads CASSYRRADNSPLHF. The CDR3 nucleotides read TGTGCCAGCAGTTATCGGCGGGCGGATAATTCACCCCTCCACTTT.

In its sample, this clonotype was seen many times. The chain has TRBV27 and TRBJ2-7; TRBD2 agrees at 7 bases. Germline-derived CDR1 and CDR2 are MNHEY and SMNVEV (reference sequence). The trim removed 6 bases at V and 5 bases at J, leaving 13 bases unmatched. The CDR3 runs 15 residues. The CDR3 protein is CASSLTPAGKNEQYF. The CDR3 DNA follows: TGTGCCAGCAGCCTAACACCAGCGGGGAAAAACGAGCAGTACTTC.

This clonotype was recorded a few times. The chain employs TRBV10-3 and TRBJ1-2, with D perhaps TRBD1 (6 bases). Trimming stripped 10 bases from V and 0 bases from J, with 12 bases between. Germline CDR1 is ENHRY and CDR2 is SYGVKD. The CDR3 consists of 13 residues. In DNA, the CDR3 is TGTGCCACAGAGGGGGAAGCTAACTATGGCTACACCTTC. Residues: CATEGEANYGYTF.

V is TRBV6-2 or TRBV6-3 and J is TRBJ2-3; 8 nucleotides match TRBD2. Germline V gene lookup returns CDR1 MNHEY and CDR2 SVGEGT. This CDR3 region has 17 residues. Unmatched junction bases numbered 7, after V lost 0 bases and J lost 2 bases. The chain's CDR3 is CASSYSLAGNFTDTQYF. DNA for the CDR3: TGTGCCAGCAGTTACTCCCTAGCGGGCAATTTCACAGATACGCAGTATTTT.

In regard to this clonotype: A much bigger clone sits one base away, suggesting this may be a read error. The chain couples TRBV10-3 to TRBJ2-7; D remains ambiguous. CDR3 length: 14 amino acids. Germline lookup yields CDR1 ENHRY and CDR2 SYGVKD. V lost 2 bases and J lost 7, with 15 bases in between. The CDR3 DNA reads TGTGCCATCAGTGAGGGGGAACGGTACAATGAGCAGTACTTC. Residues: CAISEGERYNEQYF.

The chain links TRBV6-2 or TRBV6-3 to TRBJ1-1; the D gene is possibly TRBD1 (5 bases). The V gene's germline CDR1 is MNHEY and CDR2 SVGEGT. The CDR3 is made up of 13 amino acids. Trimming took off 6 bases at V and 11 bases at J, with 19 bases between the two ends. The CDR3 reads CASSAPGRSVAFF. The CDR3 nucleotides read TGTGCCAGCAGCGCCCCGGGACGATCGGTCGCTTTCTTT.

In its sample, this clonotype was seen once. The chain employs TRBV6-6 and TRBJ2-2; TRBD1 agrees at 9 bases. The CDR3 sequence is 15 residues long. V dropped 4 bases and J dropped 4; count of bases not matched to a gene: 4. Per the germline V gene, CDR1 is MNHNY and CDR2 is SVGAGI (reference sequence). The chain's CDR3 is CASSLQGASTGELFF. The CDR3 DNA sequence: TGTGCCAGCAGTTTACAGGGGGCGAGCACCGGGGAGCTGTTTTTT.

The chain employs TRBV7-2 and TRBJ2-3; the D is unclear. CDR1 and CDR2 from the germline V gene are SGHTA and FQGNSA. V was shortened by 5 bases and J by 3 bases, with 27 bases between the two germline ends. This CDR3 comprises 19 residues. The CDR3 bases are TGTGCCAGCAGCCCTCTAGGGTGGCGGAAATTTGAAGGGACAGATACGCAGTATTTT. Translation gives CASSPLGWRKFEGTDTQYF.

This clonotype was detected only once. The chain combines TRBV29-1 with TRBJ1-1; 7 nucleotides match TRBD1. Germline CDR1 SQVTM, CDR2 ANQGSEA. The CDR3 consists of 13 residues. J gave up 3 bases and V 7 bases, and 8 bases lay outside the gene matches. The CDR3 coding sequence is TGCAGCGCGGGACAGATCATGTACACTGAAGCTTTCTTT. This sequence encodes CSAGQIMYTEAFF.

CDR3 DNA: TGTGCCAGCAGTTCCCTCGGGGAGGCGAGGAACTATGGCTACACCTTC. It is translated as CASSSLGEARNYGYTF. The chain has TRBV6-5 and TRBJ1-2, with D unclear. Germline V gene sequence: CDR1 MNHEY, CDR2 SVGAGI. The CDR3 extends over 16 amino acids. The ends were cut back, 4 bases at V and 2 bases at J, with 17 bases in the middle.